This T cell receptor (beta chain) was captured by sequencing in a study of T cells in Graves' hyperthyroidism and ophthalmopathy. Graves' hyperthyroidism without ophthalmopathy progression within 18 months was termed stable. Diagnostic assessment was based on clinical symptoms, serum thyroxine and TRAb, thyroid ultrasound and orbital computed tomography. This sample holds PBMCs from 10 ml fresh peripheral blood. Researchers amplified the TCR beta CDR3 regions from RNA transcripts. With the HTBI primer set, the TCR CDR3 went through a first round of RT-PCR. TCRdb passed the multiplex PCR reads through MiXCR, listing each CDR3 protein once. The sample lists 400,000 to 500,000 distinct CDR3 sequences, roughly an eighth seen once, with about 5% in the top ten. Whole-study findings and limits: It was a median roughly 6.5 months before onset that the model predicted ophthalmopathy.

On this clonotype itself: What it binds is unknown.

This CDR3 has 18 residues. The ends were cut back, 7 bases at V and 4 bases at J, with 26 bases in the middle. The TCR was taken from a young woman with Graves' hyperthyroidism. V gene TRBV12-3 or TRBV12-4 combines with J gene TRBJ2-1, with D perhaps TRBD2 (5 bases). Material for sequencing was blood. Here the CDR3 reads CASKTTREAAEKYNEQFF. In DNA form, the CDR3 reads TGTGCCAGCAAAACAACTCGCGAGGCAGCGGAAAAGTACAATGAGCAGTTCTTC.